This TCR beta chain was obtained from a study of identical twins. Germline V lookup: CDR1 SGHRS, CDR2 YFSETQ. The ends were cut back, 5 bases at V and 3 bases at J, with 8 bases in the middle. The CDR3 is 13 amino acids. On this clonotype itself: Its antigen is still unknown.

One entry per CDR3 protein results from TCRdb running MiXCR on the 5' RACE reads. The data hold 510,000 or so distinct CDR3 sequences, with approximately 16% observed a single time. Study results and caveats: Out-of-frame beta chain sequences displayed weaker excess sharing between twins. Reduced insertions were recorded for abundant cord blood beta clonotypes, with no such pattern in memory repertoires.

The same sample was also studied in work on yellow fever vaccine responses in identical twins.

This sequence originates from a woman younger than 35 in good health. The chain uses TRBV5-1 and TRBJ1-4; D might be TRBD1 (5 bases). The sequenced sample consisted of CD4+ T cells sorted from blood. The CDR3 reads CASRQEANEKLFF. The CDR3 region has the DNA TGCGCCAGCAGACAGGAAGCTAATGAAAAACTGTTTTTT.